The TCR beta chain described here comes from a study of T cells in Graves' hyperthyroidism and ophthalmopathy (dated by TCRdb to about 2019). About the investigation overall: Peripheral blood was sampled at the time of initial diagnosis, prior to any treatment. A discovery cohort of about a hundred patients, about 43 with Graves' ophthalmopathy and roughly 59 with stable Graves' hyperthyroidism, was used to find distinguishing TCR V-J signatures. Prospective prediction of ophthalmopathy was tested in an independent validation cohort of approximately 19 hyperthyroidism patients and around 16 patients who later progressed to ophthalmopathy. The 95 to 100 discovery patients were divided at random into training and test sets in a 7:3 ratio. In roughly six Graves' hyperthyroidism patients, the study also compared T-cell repertoires from thyroid tissue with T-cell repertoires from blood. Following sampling, methimazole starting at 30 mg daily was given to hyperthyroidism patients, and high-dose intravenous methylprednisolone was given to ophthalmopathy patients. According to the paper, TCR Vbeta CDR3 sequencing was carried out on 135 peripheral blood samples, which came from more than 40 ophthalmopathy, around 75 hyperthyroidism and some 17 progressor patients. Results the study describes overall, beyond this receptor: In validation, the model predicted progression to ophthalmopathy a median of roughly six months before onset, with about 71% sensitivity and more than 72% specificity. A 13 V-J signature model separated ophthalmopathy from stable hyperthyroidism, with 87.88% sensitivity and 81.08% specificity in cross-validation and 80%/75% in testing. No statistical method was used to set the sample size in advance, and investigators knew the group allocation. Most expanded thyroid clonotypes (frequency above 0.001) were also detected in blood, suggesting blood repertoires may reflect thyroid immune responses.

TCR beta CDR3 regions were amplified from RNA transcripts. The TCR CDR3 was subjected to a first round of RT-PCR using the HTBI primer set and the Qiagen OneStep RT-PCR kit. Libraries were constructed in a second round of multiplex PCR, after which size selection and purification were carried out. Libraries were sequenced paired-end with 100 bp reads on an Illumina HiSeq2000. The study's processing was this. SOAPnuke was used to process the raw data, with reads discarded if the reads contained adapters or uncalled bases, had a mean Phred below 15, or lacked an exact constant-primer or identifier match. COPE v1.2.5 was used to merge the high-quality paired reads, and each unique nucleotide sequence was defined as a clonotype. MiTCR v1.1 was used to align clonotypes to the IMGT TRBV, TRBD and TRBJ reference segments. Analysis was restricted to V-J combinations with a frequency above 0.0001, which covered roughly 99% of repertoires. The TCS score was defined as the ratio of F50 (clonal expansion) to E x V (chaos), calculated using BLOSUM62-based TCRdist between CDR3 peptides within each V-J. Welch's t-statistics and random forest reduced around 510 V-J features to about 13, which were used in a naive Bayes classifier (R e1071). Through fastp at Q25 and MiXCR, TCRdb rebuilt clones from the public reads, retaining in-frame beta chains. A single entry per CDR3 protein holds the most common genes and DNA from its merged rows. V and J calls and clone size were set by TCRdb, not the authors. A total of about 400,000 distinct CDR3 sequences appear in this sample, approximately 13% of them only once. The top ten clonotypes cover 5.3% of the sample.

A patient counted as having stable Graves' hyperthyroidism if no progression to ophthalmopathy occurred over 18 months of follow-up. Hyperthyroidism patients were newly diagnosed, with disease duration under 2 months, and aged 18 to 65 years. The study excluded patients with uncontrolled infections, other autoimmune diseases, pregnancy or lactation. Diagnoses were established on the basis of clinical symptoms, serum thyroxine and TRAb, thyroid ultrasound, and orbital computed tomography. Ficoll-Paque density gradient centrifugation was used to isolate PBMCs from about 9 ml of fresh peripheral blood. Total RNA was extracted using Trizol reagent, and RNA quality was assessed on an Agilent 2100 Bioanalyzer. The CDR3 starts with the cysteine, ends with the phenylalanine, and has 16 residues. Only CDR3 DNA is held: 48 bases, read in frame from base 1. The germline V gene sets CDR1 to SGHVS and CDR2 to FQNEAQ.

A note on this clonotype: There is no known antigen for this receptor. Being one base from a much bigger clone, this may be a read error.

Sequencing was performed on blood. Recombination joined TRBV7-8 with TRBJ1-4, and TRBD1 aligns with 7 junction nucleotides. The clonotype was recovered from a woman in her late teens or twenties with Graves' hyperthyroidism. The sequenced DNA: TGTGCCGGCAGTCAAACCAAGGACAGGTTGATTGAAAAACTGTTTTTT. Protein translation: CAGSQTKDRLIEKLFF.